These 10 T cell receptor beta chains came from one sample sequenced in a study of neurological immune-mediated disorders. MiXCR was run by TCRdb on the 5' RACE reads, yielding one entry per CDR3 protein. The sample consists of about 80,000 distinct CDR3 sequences, around 6% of them appearing once. The time point is: longitudinal time-point 2. Sequenced input: PBMCs. The receptors stem from a woman between 55 and 75 years old with multiple sclerosis.

This clonotype was counted a few times. The chain combines TRBV12-3 or TRBV12-4 with TRBJ2-5; tentative D call: TRBD1 (7 bases). With 2 bases removed from V and 5 bases from J, the gap between germline ends came to 12 bases. The length of the CDR3 is 14 residues. The DNA for the CDR3 is TGTGCCAGCAGTTTAATTGCAGGGGGGGAGACCCAGTACTTC. This sequence encodes CASSLIAGGETQYF.

The sample holds a few counts of this clonotype. The gene calls are TRBV18 and TRBJ2-1, with TRBD1 as a possible D gene (6 bases). Germline assignment: CDR1 KGHSH and CDR2 LQKENI. V was clipped by 8 bases and J by 7 bases, with 18 bases between them. CDR3 length: 14 residues. The CDR3 here is CASLGQKWGNEQFF. The CDR3 DNA is TGTGCCAGCCTCGGACAGAAGTGGGGAAATGAGCAGTTCTTC.

Ten or more counts support this clonotype. V usage is TRBV12-3 or TRBV12-4 and J usage is TRBJ2-3, with D maybe TRBD2 (6 bases). This CDR3 is 16 amino acids long. V lost 5 bases and J 6 bases, leaving 21 bases between the germline ends. CDR3 DNA sequence: TGTGCCAGCAGTCCTATTAACGGGGCGGGGTGGGATACGCAGTATTTT. This sequence encodes CASSPINGAGWDTQYF.

This chain joins TRBV5-1 and TRBJ2-7; D might be TRBD1 (6 bases). Trimming removed 0 bases at V and 5 bases at J, with 15 bases between. The CDR3 covers 15 residues. Germline CDR1 SGHRS, CDR2 YFSETQ. CDR3 in DNA: TGCGCCAGCAGCTTGGGTCCAGGGGATCCCCACGAGCAGTACTTC. Translation: CASSLGPGDPHEQYF.

This clonotype was detected ten times or more. The chain employs TRBV7-9 and TRBJ2-1, with D unresolved. There are 12 residues in the CDR3. V lost 2 bases and J 9 bases, leaving 8 bases between the germline ends. The germline gives CDR1 SEHNR, CDR2 FQNEAQ (reference sequence). The CDR3: CASSLLVGEQFF. The CDR3 nucleotides are TGTGCCAGCAGCTTATTGGTAGGTGAGCAGTTCTTC.

This clonotype was observed many times. This chain joins TRBV5-1 and TRBJ1-4, with D tentatively TRBD1 (5 bases). With 4 bases removed from V and 6 bases from J, the gap between germline ends came to 10 bases. CDR1 SGHRS and CDR2 YFSETQ come from the germline V gene. The CDR3 contains 13 residues. This CDR3 reads CASSDGGDEKLFF. The CDR3 coding sequence is TGCGCCAGCAGCGATGGGGGAGATGAAAAACTGTTTTTT.

This clonotype has ten or more counts. The V call is TRBV20-1, the J call TRBJ1-6; 7 nucleotides agree with TRBD1. Germline CDR1 and CDR2: DFQATT and SNEGSKA (reference sequence). V dropped 5 bases and J dropped 7; count of bases not matched to a gene: 8. CDR3 size: 14 residues. The CDR3 is CSAPRQGGNSPLHF. For the CDR3, the DNA is TGCAGTGCTCCCCGACAGGGAGGGAATTCACCCCTCCACTTT.

In its sample, this clonotype was seen many times. V is TRBV20-1 and J is TRBJ2-3; D may be TRBD2 (5 bases). V dropped 0 bases and J dropped 4 bases, with 14 bases sitting between them. Per the germline V gene, CDR1 is DFQATT and CDR2 is SNEGSKA (reference sequence). The CDR3 contains 15 residues. The CDR3 DNA follows: TGCAGTGCTAGAGATACGGGGAACGCCCCAGATACGCAGTATTTT. Translating it yields CSARDTGNAPDTQYF.

This clonotype was detected ten times or more. The chain is built from TRBV12-3 or TRBV12-4 and TRBJ2-3, with D tentatively TRBD2 (7 bases). The CDR3 length is 15 residues. V lost 1 base, J lost 6 bases, and 14 bases lay in between. This CDR3 is CASSLGVGGLDTQYF. The DNA for the CDR3 is TGTGCCAGCAGTTTAGGGGTCGGGGGGCTGGATACGCAGTATTTT.

This clonotype appeared many times. The chain combines TRBV20-1 with TRBJ2-5; D possibly matches TRBD1 or TRBD2 (5 bases each). Germline CDR1 is DFQATT and CDR2 is SNEGSKA (reference sequence). This CDR3 comprises 15 residues. V lost 6 bases and J lost 1, with 18 bases in between. The DNA for the CDR3 is TGCAGTGCCAGTTACTCCGGGACGTCCCAAGAGACCCAGTACTTC. This sequence encodes CSASYSGTSQETQYF.